The 9 T cell receptor beta chains reported below all come from one sample, sequenced in a study of blood T cell repertoires in COVID-19 (dated by TCRdb to 2019 to 2021). Library preparation was by the immunoSEQ multiplex PCR assay. What TCRdb holds here is the immuneACCESS table cut down to in-frame rearrangements. Part of the clones is not present; checked against another copy, under half of the missing clones reflect an unresolved V gene, and the others are unexplained. In this sample the table shows roughly 40,000 clones, 80% to 90% of which occur a single time. In total, the top ten clones hold 13% of the sample. Sequenced: peripheral blood. Receptor source: a woman aged 70-85 years in a cohort sampled during active COVID-19.

V usage is TRBV6-5 and J usage is TRBJ1-6; D is undetermined. V dropped 7 bases and J dropped 1 base, with 2 bases sitting between them. Germline V gives CDR1 MNHEY, CDR2 SVGAGI. This CDR3 has 12 residues. Here the CDR3 reads CASTSYNSPLHF. The CDR3 DNA follows: TGTGCCAGCACTTCCTATAATTCACCCCTCCACTTT.

V and J are TRBV12-2 and TRBJ2-3; the listed D gene, TRBD1, was not tested against the DNA. TRBV12-2 is reported as a pseudogene. This CDR3 contains 16 residues. CDR3 region: CASRPRPGQGSDTQYF. The CDR3 DNA is TGTGCAAGTCGCCCGCGACCGGGACAGGGGTCAGATACGCAGTATTTT.

The chain joins TRBV28 to TRBJ2-7; TRBD1 might be the D (5 bases). Germline CDR1 is MDHEN and CDR2 is SYDVKM. The V end was cut by 2 bases, the J end by 3 bases, with 14 bases between. The CDR3 is made up of 15 amino acids. The CDR3 coding sequence is TGTGCCAGCAGTTTACCCCAGGGTACTGGCTACGAGCAGTACTTC. As protein: CASSLPQGTGYEQYF.

V usage is TRBV10-1 and J usage is TRBJ2-1; weak D call: TRBD2 (6 bases). The germline CDR1 and CDR2 sequences are WNHNN and SYGVQD (reference sequence). The CDR3 has 14 amino acids. The germline V and J ends were trimmed by 4 bases and 4 bases, with 11 bases remaining between them. This CDR3 is CASSAGTSYNEQFF. DNA of the CDR3: TGCGCCAGCAGTGCCGGGACTTCATACAATGAGCAGTTCTTC.

The V call is TRBV5-1, the J call TRBJ1-3; TRBD1 is a possible D gene (5 bases). This CDR3 comprises 15 residues. The germline gives CDR1 SGHRS, CDR2 YFSETQ. Trimming took 3 bases from V and 2 from J, leaving 12 bases between them. CDR3 region: CASSSRAGTGNTIYF. CDR3 DNA sequence: TGCGCCAGCAGCTCAAGGGCAGGGACTGGAAACACCATATATTTT.

The chain is built from TRBV19 and TRBJ1-3; tentatively, D is TRBD1 (6 bases). With 6 bases removed from V and 0 bases from J, the gap between germline ends came to 15 bases. The CDR3 loop spans 16 amino acids. Germline V gene data show CDR1 as LNHDA and CDR2 as SQIVND (reference sequence). CDR3 loop: CASSPTGLLSGNTIYF. CDR3 DNA sequence: TGTGCCAGTAGCCCGACAGGTCTGCTCTCTGGAAACACCATATATTTT.

J is TRBJ2-1 and V is TRBV5-1; a possible D gene is TRBD2 (5 bases). This CDR3 is 14 amino acids long. CDR1 is SGHRS, CDR2 YFSETQ, per germline. V gave up 2 bases and J gave up 5 bases, with 11 bases separating them. The DNA for the CDR3 is TGCGCCAGCAGCTTAATTCCTAGCAACAATGAGCAGTTCTTC. This codes for CASSLIPSNNEQFF.

This sequence joins TRBV9 and TRBJ1-2; 9 nucleotides match TRBD1. CDR3 length: 14 residues. The trim removed 3 bases at V and 6 bases at J, leaving 6 bases unmatched. Looked up from germline, CDR1 is SGDLS and CDR2 is YYNGEE. Written as DNA, the CDR3 is TGTGCCAGCAGCGAGTGGGGGACAGGGAATGGCTACACCTTC. Residues: CASSEWGTGNGYTF. Looking up the rest from reference TRBV9 and TRBJ1-2 gives the full variable domain: DSGVTQTPKHLITATGQRVTLRCSPRSGDLSVYWYQQSLDQGLQFLIQYYNGEERAKGNILERFSAQQFPDLHSELNLSSLELGDSALYFCASSEWGTGNGYTFGSGTRLTVV.

The chain employs TRBV28 and TRBJ2-3; a weak D match, TRBD2 (5 bases). CDR1 MDHEN and CDR2 SYDVKM come from the germline V gene. CDR3 length equals 15 residues. Trimming took 5 bases from V and 4 from J, leaving 16 bases between them. Here the CDR3 reads CASSPPGGWADTQYF. The CDR3 DNA reads TGTGCCAGCAGTCCCCCAGGAGGCTGGGCAGATACGCAGTATTTT.